These 9 T cell receptor beta chains came from one sample sequenced in a study of blood T cell repertoires in COVID-19. The assay was immunoSEQ multiplex PCR, and TCRdb's table has in-frame clones only and misses some. The table lists around 170,000 clones, roughly 80% of them singletons. The sequenced material came from peripheral blood. These TCRs come from a woman aged 40 to 55 with acute or convalescent COVID-19.

The rearrangement joins TRBV18 to TRBJ2-1, with 10 bases that match TRBD2. The CDR3 covers 19 residues. Trimming at V came to 2 bases and at J to 7 bases, leaving 17 bases not matched to a gene. Germline V gene sequence: CDR1 KGHSH, CDR2 LQKENI. The CDR3 sequence is CASSPNLVASGRFGNEQFF. In nucleotides, the CDR3 is TGTGCCAGCTCACCAAATTTGGTGGCTAGCGGGAGATTCGGGAATGAGCAGTTCTTC.

In DNA form, the CDR3 reads TGTGCCAGCGGGAAAACCCTGGACAGGGGTTCGTACGAGCAGTACTTC. Encoded protein: CASGKTLDRGSYEQYF. This chain links TRBV28 with TRBJ2-7; 9 bases line up with TRBD1. Germline V gene data show CDR1 as MDHEN and CDR2 as SYDVKM. This CDR3 contains 16 residues. Trimming cost V 8 bases and J 4 bases; bases outside gene matches: 15.

The chain links TRBV28 to TRBJ1-2; D is perhaps TRBD1 (6 bases). V dropped 5 bases and J dropped 4 bases, with 11 bases sitting between them. The CDR3 has 13 amino acids. Germline CDR1 is MDHEN and CDR2 is SYDVKM. CDR3 coding DNA: TGTGCCAGCAGTCAGGACAGTGGCTATGGCTACACCTTC. This translates into CASSQDSGYGYTF.

CDR3 coding DNA: TGTGCCAGCAGCGACAGGGGACGGGGTAATTCACCCCTCCACTTT. Translating gives CASSDRGRGNSPLHF. The chain has TRBV7-9 and TRBJ1-6; 8 bases are a match to TRBD1. The CDR3 extends over 15 amino acids. Germline V gene lookup returns CDR1 SEHNR and CDR2 FQNEAQ (reference sequence). Unmatched junction bases numbered 6, after V lost 5 bases and J lost 6 bases.

The V and J genes are TRBV5-1 and TRBJ2-7; 8 bases are a match to TRBD1. Germline CDR1 and CDR2: SGHRS and YFSETQ. The CDR3 has 16 residues. Trimming removed 0 bases from V and 3 bases from J; junction bases left unmatched: 8. This CDR3 is CASSLDLDREFYEQYF. The DNA for the CDR3 is TGCGCCAGCAGCTTGGATTTGGACAGGGAATTCTACGAGCAGTACTTC.

The chain combines TRBV19 with TRBJ1-1; a weak D match, TRBD1 (6 bases). Germline CDR1 LNHDA, CDR2 SQIVND (reference sequence). The CDR3 covers 14 residues. With 3 bases removed from V and 4 bases from J, the gap between germline ends came to 12 bases. The CDR3 DNA sequence: TGTGCCAGTAGTATGGGGGCACGCGGCACTGAAGCTTTCTTT. Encoded protein: CASSMGARGTEAFF.

A single count supports this clone. J is TRBJ1-1 and V is TRBV5-6; D is uncertain. There are 14 residues in the CDR3. The germline V gene has CDR1 SGHDT and CDR2 YYEEEE. V lost 4 bases and J 0 bases, leaving 10 bases between the germline ends. The CDR3 region has the DNA TGTGCCAGCAGCCCAGACACGCTGAACACTGAAGCTTTCTTT. This sequence encodes CASSPDTLNTEAFF.

This clone was seen once. The V call is TRBV28, the J call TRBJ1-2, with unresolved D. Germline V gives CDR1 MDHEN, CDR2 SYDVKM. Trimming took off 2 bases at V and 3 bases at J, with 13 bases between the two ends. The CDR3 spans 15 residues. CDR3: CASSLTTRRDYGYTF. DNA of the CDR3: TGTGCCAGCAGTTTAACCACCAGGAGGGACTATGGCTACACCTTC.

The chain couples TRBV28 to TRBJ2-3; TRBD2 agrees at 10 bases. Germline V lookup: CDR1 MDHEN, CDR2 SYDVKM. This CDR3 spans 16 amino acids. V was clipped by 0 bases and J by 2 bases; unmatched bases: 2. Written as DNA, the CDR3 is TGTGCCAGCAGTTTATGGCTAGCGGGAGACACAGATACGCAGTATTTT. It translates to CASSLWLAGDTDTQYF.